These T cell receptor beta chains were read from a single sample in a study of blood T cells in healthy people across ages. Using its own MiXCR run on the 5' RACE reads, TCRdb lists one record per CDR3 protein. The sample gives about 1 million distinct CDR3 sequences, 40% to 45% of which show up once; 18% is in the top ten. Sequenced material: blood. Every receptor here comes from a woman in her sixties or seventies in good health. Each CDR3 is given with its conserved first and last residue. Fields, in order: clone size, D gene, J gene, V gene, CDR3 protein, CDR3 DNA. A D gene is named only where the DNA matches it firmly. The size entry is marked missing in some rows and otherwise reads once, few, many or a size class.

NA NA TRBJ2-7 TRBV20-1 CSARTKGLRAYEQYF TGCAGTGCTAGGACTAAGGGCCTCCGAGCCTACGAGCAGTACTTC
few TRBD2 TRBJ2-4 TRBV7-2 CASSLAASGQHKNIQYF TGTGCCAGCAGCTTAGCTGCTAGCGGGCAGCACAAAAACATTCAGTACTTC
few NA TRBJ2-5 TRBV28 CASSSIGGKGQETQYF TGTGCCAGCAGTTCCATAGGCGGGAAAGGTCAAGAGACCCAGTACTTC
few NA TRBJ2-3 TRBV7-9 CASSLPLLDTQYF TGTGCCAGCAGCTTACCTCTCCTAGATACGCAGTATTTT
many TRBD1 TRBJ1-4 TRBV10-3 CAIRADRAGDEKLFF TGTGCCATCAGAGCCGACAGGGCTGGGGATGAAAAACTGTTTTTT
few NA TRBJ2-7 TRBV7-9 CACRVKQMGEQYF TGTGCTTGCAGGGTAAAACAGATGGGCGAGCAGTACTTC
few NA TRBJ1-2 TRBV25-1 CASSDPAKGSNYGYTF TGTGCCAGCAGTGACCCCGCGAAGGGGAGTAACTATGGCTACACCTTC
many NA TRBJ2-1 TRBV5-1 CASRLLGNEQFF TGCGCCAGCCGTCTCTTAGGCAATGAGCAGTTCTTC
NA NA TRBJ1-6 TRBV28 CASIQGQFNSPLHF TGTGCCAGCATCCAGGGACAATTCAATTCACCCCTCCACTTT
NA NA TRBJ2-7 TRBV20-1 CSARKGHRDYEQYF TGCAGTGCTAGAAAGGGACATCGGGACTACGAGCAGTACTTC
few NA TRBJ2-4 TRBV9 CASSVKWRDGEQYF TGTGCCAGCAGCGTTAAGTGGCGAGACGGGGAGCAGTACTTC
few NA TRBJ2-7 TRBV5-6 CASSTTPRLGYEQYF TGTGCCAGCAGCACGACACCCCGACTGGGCTACGAGCAGTACTTC
NA NA TRBJ2-1 TRBV9 CASSVGGRHSAYNEQFF TGTGCCAGCAGCGTAGGTGGCAGACACTCCGCTTACAATGAGCAGTTCTTC
few NA TRBJ2-4 TRBV5-8 CASARDRAKNIQYF TGTGCCTCCGCCAGGGATAGGGCCAAAAACATTCAGTACTTC
NA NA TRBJ1-5 TRBV21-1 CASSKEGTRGQPQHF TGTGCCAGCAGCAAAGAAGGGACCCGAGGGCAGCCCCAGCATTTT
NA TRBD1 TRBJ2-1 TRBV20-1 CSAPLGTGVGEQFF TGCAGTGCCCCTTTAGGGACAGGGGTCGGTGAGCAGTTCTTC
NA NA TRBJ2-7 TRBV28 CASAAGGYNEQYF TGTGCCAGCGCTGCAGGAGGATACAATGAGCAGTACTTC
NA TRBD1 TRBJ2-4 TRBV20-1 CSAEDRDLVQYF TGCAGTGCTGAGGACAGGGACCTCGTTCAGTACTTC
NA TRBD2 TRBJ2-7 TRBV5-1 CASNLLAGGSNEQYF TGCGCCAGCAACCTCCTAGCGGGAGGGTCCAATGAGCAGTACTTC
NA TRBD2 TRBJ2-7 TRBV6-1 CASSSIAGGMFYEQYF TGTGCCAGCAGTTCTATAGCGGGAGGAATGTTCTACGAGCAGTACTTC
NA NA TRBJ2-3 TRBV20-1 CSAQIAAVSTDTQYF TGCAGTGCTCAGATTGCGGCAGTTAGCACAGATACGCAGTATTTT
few NA TRBJ2-6 TRBV12-3/TRBV12-4 CASSRNSGTSSGANVLTF TGTGCCAGCAGCCGAAACAGTGGGACCTCCAGTGGGGCCAACGTCCTGACTTTC
NA TRBD1 TRBJ2-7 TRBV30 CAWNRQGFGEQYF TGTGCCTGGAACAGACAGGGTTTTGGGGAGCAGTACTTC
NA TRBD1 TRBJ1-2 TRBV5-1 CASSLLDRRDGYTF TGCGCCAGCAGCTTACTGGACAGGCGGGATGGCTACACCTTC
NA TRBD1 TRBJ1-4 TRBV5-6 CASSLSDRVTNEKLFF TGTGCCAGCAGCTTGAGCGACAGGGTTACTAATGAAAAACTGTTTTTT
NA TRBD2 TRBJ2-1 TRBV20-1 CSAQLAGGDYNEQFF TGCAGTGCTCAACTAGCGGGAGGTGACTACAATGAGCAGTTCTTC
NA NA TRBJ2-5 TRBV3-1 CASSQKTGRETQYF TGTGCCAGCAGCCAGAAGACAGGGAGGGAGACCCAGTACTTC
NA NA TRBJ2-5 TRBV11-2 CASSPIRTTQETQYF TGTGCCAGCAGCCCCATCCGGACTACTCAAGAGACCCAGTACTTC
NA NA TRBJ2-7 TRBV6-5 CASSLPGTSNEQYF TGTGCCAGCAGCCTCCCCGGGACGTCCAATGAGCAGTACTTC
NA NA TRBJ2-4 TRBV3-1 CASSRFDPGPAKNIQYF TGTGCCAGCAGCCGTTTTGACCCAGGCCCGGCCAAAAACATTCAGTACTTC
once NA TRBJ2-1 TRBV9 CASSVAPQGFGEQFF TGTGCCAGCAGCGTAGCCCCGCAGGGTTTCGGTGAGCAGTTCTTC
NA NA TRBJ2-1 TRBV10-3 CAIFGGEGEQFF TGTGCCATCTTCGGGGGAGAAGGGGAGCAGTTCTTC
NA NA TRBJ2-5 TRBV9 CASSYGREETQYF TGTGCCAGCAGCTATGGACGGGAAGAGACCCAGTACTTC
NA NA TRBJ2-3 TRBV4-1 CASRGISTDTQYF TGCGCCAGCAGGGGGATTAGCACAGATACGCAGTATTTT
NA NA TRBJ1-1 TRBV5-4 CASSLSRADTEAFF TGTGCCAGCAGCTTAAGCAGGGCAGACACTGAAGCTTTCTTT
NA NA TRBJ2-1 TRBV9 CASSSPTYYNEQFF TGTGCCAGCAGCTCCCCGACCTATTACAATGAGCAGTTCTTC
NA NA TRBJ2-5 TRBV15 CATSKGTFQETQYF TGTGCCACCAGCAAAGGGACTTTTCAAGAGACCCAGTACTTC
NA TRBD2 TRBJ2-5 TRBV20-1 CSAPSGSLQETQYF TGCAGTGCCCCAAGCGGGAGCCTACAAGAGACCCAGTACTTC
NA TRBD2 TRBJ2-7 TRBV7-8 CTSSLLADSYNEQYF TGTACCAGCAGCTTACTAGCGGACAGCTACAATGAGCAGTACTTC
NA TRBD2 TRBJ2-1 TRBV4-1 CASSQSSGGGTYNEQFF TGCGCCAGCAGCCAATCCTCCGGCGGGGGAACGTACAATGAGCAGTTCTTC
NA NA TRBJ2-2 TRBV5-1 CASSVTGSYTGELFF TGCGCCAGCAGCGTAACAGGCTCTTACACCGGGGAGCTGTTTTTT
few TRBD2 TRBJ2-3 TRBV7-2 CASSLWGLAGTDTQYF TGTGCCAGCAGCTTATGGGGACTAGCGGGCACAGATACGCAGTATTTT
NA TRBD2 TRBJ2-3 TRBV10-3 CAIAWLAGAAGDTQYF TGTGCCATCGCGTGGCTAGCGGGAGCCGCGGGAGATACGCAGTATTTT
few NA TRBJ2-1 TRBV27 CASTRGYNEQFF TGTGCCAGCACGAGGGGGTACAATGAGCAGTTCTTC
NA NA TRBJ1-6 TRBV6-6 CASRPDMGNSPLHF TGTGCCAGCAGACCAGACATGGGGAATTCACCCCTCCACTTT
NA TRBD1 TRBJ2-1 TRBV12-3/TRBV12-4 CASSHRGRDEQFF TGTGCCAGCAGCCACAGGGGGCGCGATGAGCAGTTCTTC
NA NA TRBJ2-5 TRBV5-1 CASSWRAHESTGETQYF TGCGCCAGCAGCTGGAGGGCCCATGAGTCGACGGGGGAGACCCAGTACTTC
few TRBD2 TRBJ2-5 TRBV11-2 CASTLSGRVETQYF TGTGCCAGCACCCTTAGCGGGAGGGTAGAGACCCAGTACTTC
NA TRBD2 TRBJ2-7 TRBV20-1 CSARDLRGGSEQYF TGCAGTGCTAGAGATCTCCGGGGGGGCTCCGAGCAGTACTTC